The present TCR beta chain was sequenced within a study of control samples from healthy donors and cancer patients. Germline lookup yields CDR1 SGHTA and CDR2 FQGNSA. This CDR3 has 12 amino acids. The ends were cut back, 5 bases at V and 5 bases at J, with 9 bases in the middle. Sequenced by immunoSEQ multiplex PCR; TCRdb stores in-frame clones only, minus some. Of 100,000 to 150,000 clones detected, around 90% appear once; the ten largest clones hold more than 2%. This chain uses TRBV7-2 with TRBJ1-1; D is uncertain. The sequence was collected from a man between 18 and 29 years old in good health. Sequencing was carried out using blood. CDR3 DNA sequence: TGTGCCAGCAGCCGGAGCGGGACTGAAGCTTTCTTT. This encodes CASSRSGTEAFF.